The 12 T cell receptor beta chains given below trace back to one sample, sequenced in a study of T cell responses to AZD1222 COVID-19 vaccine. Assay: immunoSEQ multiplex PCR; the TCRdb copy retains only in-frame clones and omits some. The data contain roughly 200,000 clones, around 90% of them singletons. Sequencing was performed on peripheral blood, taken 28 days after the second dose of the MenACWY control vaccine. These receptors originate from an adult who received the MenACWY meningococcal vaccine as a control.

The CDR3 protein is CASTPDNHPYEQYF. The CDR3 DNA is TGTGCCAGCACCCCGGACAACCATCCCTACGAGCAGTACTTC. The chain links TRBV2 to TRBJ2-7, with a weak D call TRBD1 (5 bases). CDR1 is SNHLY, CDR2 FYNNEI, per germline. V was shortened by 7 bases and J by 2 bases, with 15 bases between the two germline ends. There are 14 residues in the CDR3. The full variable domain, completed using reference TRBV2 and TRBJ2-7, is EPEVTQTPSHQVTQMGQEVILRCVPISNHLYFYWYRQILGQKVEFLVSFYNNEISEKSEIFDDQFSVERPDGSNFTLKIRSTKLEDSAMYFCASTPDNHPYEQYFGPGTRLTVT.

V is TRBV7-6 and J is TRBJ1-3; D not certain. The germline V gene has CDR1 SGHVS and CDR2 FNYEAQ. The CDR3 contains 16 residues. V gave up 1 base and J gave up 1 base, with 11 bases separating them. CDR3: CASSLDPQRSGNTIYF. The CDR3 nucleotides read TGTGCCAGCAGCTTAGATCCCCAGAGGTCTGGAAACACCATATATTTT.

The rearrangement links TRBV7-8 to TRBJ1-2, with 9 bases that match TRBD1. V trimming: 5 bases; J trimming: 2 bases; junction bases outside the gene matches: 6. This CDR3 has 15 amino acids. Germline loops: CDR1 SGHVS, CDR2 FQNEAQ. The CDR3 reads CASSRAGTGNYGYTF. In DNA, the CDR3 is TGTGCCAGCAGCAGGGCCGGGACAGGGAACTATGGCTACACCTTC. The entire variable domain, with the rest obtained from reference TRBV7-8 and TRBJ1-2, is as follows: GAGVSQSPRYKVAKRGQDVALRCDPISGHVSLFWYQQALGQGPEFLTYFQNEAQLDKSGLPSDRFFAERPEGSVSTLKIQRTQQEDSAVYLCASSRAGTGNYGYTFGSGTRLTVV.

This clone was recorded a few times. The V and J genes are TRBV6-2 or TRBV6-3 and TRBJ2-3, with D tentatively TRBD1 or TRBD2 (5 bases each). The CDR3 runs to 20 residues. Trimming left V 2 bases short and J 0 bases short, with 24 bases between. Germline CDR1 reads MNHEY; CDR2 reads SVGEGT. CDR3 sequence reads: CASSYPIGTGTYRSTDTQYF. For the CDR3, the DNA is TGTGCCAGCAGTTACCCTATCGGGACGGGAACCTACAGGAGCACAGATACGCAGTATTTT.

V is TRBV7-2 and J is TRBJ1-3; D unresolved. CDR3 length: 13 amino acids. V gave up 0 bases and J gave up 3 bases, with 3 bases separating them. Germline V gene sequence: CDR1 SGHTA, CDR2 FQGNSA. For the CDR3, the DNA is TGTGCCAGCAGCTTAGCTTTTGGAAACACCATATATTTT. This encodes CASSLAFGNTIYF.

The rearrangement uses TRBV18 and TRBJ1-2; 8 bases match TRBD1. CDR3 length: 13 amino acids. J lost 6 bases, V lost 4 bases, and 4 bases had no gene match. Germline V gene sequence: CDR1 KGHSH, CDR2 LQKENI. The CDR3 nucleotides read TGTGCCAGCTCACGGACAGGGTTTGATGGCTACACCTTC. This gives the protein CASSRTGFDGYTF.

This chain joins TRBV6-6 and TRBJ1-2, with 7 positions matching TRBD1. V lost 6 bases, J lost 2 bases, and 3 bases stayed unmatched. CDR1 is MNHNY, CDR2 SVGAGI, per germline (reference sequence). This CDR3 contains 13 residues. CDR3 in DNA: TGTGCCAGCAGGGACAGGACCAACTATGGCTACACCTTC. It yields the protein CASRDRTNYGYTF.

This chain links TRBV2 with TRBJ2-7; TRBD1 might be the D (5 bases). The CDR3 is made up of 14 amino acids. CDR1 and CDR2 (germline): SNHLY, FYNNEI. Trimming removed 6 bases at V and 0 bases at J, with 12 bases between. CDR3 in DNA: TGTGCCAGCAGGCCCCAGGGAAACTCCTACGAGCAGTACTTC. Its protein is CASRPQGNSYEQYF.

This chain links TRBV25-1 with TRBJ1-2; perhaps TRBD1 as D (5 bases). From germline, CDR1 is MGHDK and CDR2 SYGVNS. Trimming cost V 2 bases and J 8 bases, with 12 bases left between them. This CDR3 has 13 amino acids. CDR3 loop: CASSELSGGGYTF. CDR3 bases: TGTGCCAGCAGTGAACTCTCTGGGGGGGGCTACACCTTC.

V gene TRBV27 combines with J gene TRBJ2-1; 10 bases are shared with TRBD1. The V and J ends lost 6 bases and 4 bases, in that order; junction bases with no gene match: 6. Germline V gene sequence: CDR1 MNHEY, CDR2 SMNVEV (reference sequence). The CDR3 loop spans 15 amino acids. DNA for the CDR3: TGTGCCAGCAGGAGACAGGGGGCGCGGTACAATGAGCAGTTCTTC. Residues: CASRRQGARYNEQFF.

The chain uses TRBV5-1 and TRBJ1-2; D possibly corresponds to TRBD1 (6 bases). This CDR3 has 17 amino acids. Trimming took off 0 bases at V and 2 bases at J, with 17 bases between the two ends. Germline V gene data show CDR1 as SGHRS and CDR2 as YFSETQ. In DNA, the CDR3 is TGCGCCAGCAGCTTGGGCGCGTCAGGGGCGCCCAACTATGGCTACACCTTC. Protein: CASSLGASGAPNYGYTF.

The chain employs TRBV19 and TRBJ2-7; D unresolved. This CDR3 has 14 residues. Germline CDR1 LNHDA, CDR2 SQIVND (reference sequence). The V gene lost 4 bases and the J gene lost 3 bases, with 13 bases spanning the gap. The CDR3 region has the DNA TGTGCCAGTAGTAAAGGCGCCAGCCTCTACGAGCAGTACTTC. Its translation: CASSKGASLYEQYF.